Given below is one T cell receptor beta chain in context. Its antigen target is currently unknown. No qualities accompany the bases; no much larger clone lies one base away. The entry originates in a study of OX40 agonist ivuxolimab in advanced cancers. Background on the whole study: Ivuxolimab, which targeted the costimulatory receptor OX40 (CD134), was an agonistic, fully human IgG2 monoclonal antibody. Intravenous ivuxolimab was administered to patients every 2 weeks at six dose levels: 0.01, 0.1, 0.3, 1.5, 3 and 10 mg/kg. Of the approximately 54 dose-escalation patients, hepatocellular carcinoma was present in about 19, melanoma in roughly 15, renal cell carcinoma in 9 and head and neck cancer in 9. Partial responses occurred in three dose-escalation patients, of whom one had hepatocellular carcinoma and two had cutaneous melanoma. Patients were allowed to have had prior anti-PD-1, anti-PD-L1 or anti-CTLA-4 therapy, and 30% to 40% of the dose-escalation patients had been treated with checkpoint inhibitors. The monotherapy dose-escalation portion (N ≈ 52 patients) of the phase I ivuxolimab trial is reported in the paper. In the dose-escalation cohort, roughly 82% of patients were male, and the mean age was 60 years with a range of roughly 20 to 80. Peripheral TCRbeta sequencing aimed to test whether ivuxolimab altered TCR sequence diversity and caused clonal T-cell expansion.

Genomic DNA was extracted from sorted cells for sequencing of the TCRbeta CDR3 region. The immunoSEQ Assay was used for sequencing of TCRbeta CDR3 regions. Sourced from immuneACCESS, this table was stored by TCRdb with only in-frame sequences that have V and J called. A share of the clones is absent; for the studies checked, an unresolved V gene accounts for under half, and the remainder has no known explanation. The sample has some 74,000 clones on record, approximately 88% of them singletons. Over 0.75% of the sample is in the top ten clones. On the study overall, not on this receptor specifically: Low levels of normalized T-cell clonal expansion were also shown by some nonresponding patients. After ivuxolimab, expanded clones were on average more numerous among CD8+ T cells than among CD4+ T cells. The antigen specificity of the peripheral T cells that underwent clonal expansion was not determined. At doses from 0.1 to 3.0 mg/kg, clonal expansion was seen in both CD4+ and CD8+ blood T cells between baseline and week 6. In the 0.1-3.0 mg/kg groups, partial responders had among the lowest normalized peripheral clonal expansion, particularly in CD8+ T cells.

Patients with autoimmune disease history or receiving systemic immunosuppression were excluded from the trial. Peripheral blood for TCR sequencing was drawn from every dose cohort at baseline, at cycle 4 day 1 and at cycle 7 day 1. Samples were obtained from an open-label, multicenter, first-in-human phase I dose-escalation trial of ivuxolimab. Adults with locally advanced or metastatic melanoma, renal cell, hepatocellular, or head and neck squamous cell carcinoma were enrolled in the trial. Before TCR sequencing, CD4+ T cells and CD8+ T cells were sorted from peripheral blood as separate populations. Including cysteine and phenylalanine, the CDR3 has 15 amino acids. Left in the record is the CDR3 DNA by itself, 45 bases read in frame from the first base. CDR1 SGHTA and CDR2 FQGNSA were looked up in the germline V gene. V trim: 7 bases; J trim: 1 base; unmatched bases: 4.

Source: CD4+ or CD8+ T cells sorted from blood, taken in a trial of the OX40 agonist ivuxolimab. Rearrangement joined TRBV7-2 to TRBJ2-7; 13 of the junction bases match TRBD2. The sequence derives from an adult with an advanced solid tumor such as melanoma, head and neck, liver or kidney cancer. The CDR3 loop reads CASTTGLAGSYEQYF. In nucleotide form, the sequence is TGTGCCAGCACCACGGGACTAGCGGGATCCTACGAGCAGTACTTC.